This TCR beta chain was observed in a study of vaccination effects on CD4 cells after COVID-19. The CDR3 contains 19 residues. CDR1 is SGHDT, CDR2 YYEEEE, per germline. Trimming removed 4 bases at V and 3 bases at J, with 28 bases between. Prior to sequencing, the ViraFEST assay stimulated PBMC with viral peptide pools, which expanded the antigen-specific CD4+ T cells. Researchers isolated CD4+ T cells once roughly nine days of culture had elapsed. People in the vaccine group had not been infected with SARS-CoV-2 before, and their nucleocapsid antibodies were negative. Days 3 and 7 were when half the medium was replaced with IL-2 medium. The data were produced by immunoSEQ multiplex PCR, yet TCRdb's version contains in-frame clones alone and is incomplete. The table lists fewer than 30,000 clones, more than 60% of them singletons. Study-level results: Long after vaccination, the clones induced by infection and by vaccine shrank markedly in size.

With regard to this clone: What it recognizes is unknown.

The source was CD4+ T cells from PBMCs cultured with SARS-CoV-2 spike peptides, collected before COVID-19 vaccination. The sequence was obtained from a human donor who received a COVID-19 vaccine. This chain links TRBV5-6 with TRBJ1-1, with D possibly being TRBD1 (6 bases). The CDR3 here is CASSSSWGRGQSPDTEAFF. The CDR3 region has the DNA TGTGCCAGCAGCAGCTCTTGGGGCAGGGGCCAATCCCCTGACACTGAAGCTTTCTTT.